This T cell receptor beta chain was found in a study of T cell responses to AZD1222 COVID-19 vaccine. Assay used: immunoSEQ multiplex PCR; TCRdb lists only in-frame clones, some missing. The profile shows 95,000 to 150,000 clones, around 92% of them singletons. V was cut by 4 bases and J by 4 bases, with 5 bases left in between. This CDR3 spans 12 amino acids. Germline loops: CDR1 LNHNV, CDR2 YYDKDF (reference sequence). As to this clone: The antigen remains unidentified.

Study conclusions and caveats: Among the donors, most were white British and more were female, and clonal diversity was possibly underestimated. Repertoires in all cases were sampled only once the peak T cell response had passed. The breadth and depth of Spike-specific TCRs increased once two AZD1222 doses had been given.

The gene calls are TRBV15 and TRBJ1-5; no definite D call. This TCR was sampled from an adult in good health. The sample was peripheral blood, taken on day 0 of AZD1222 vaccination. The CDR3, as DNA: TGTGCCACCAGCAACGGTAATCAGCCCCAGCATTTT. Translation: CATSNGNQPQHF.